This is a list of T cell receptor beta chains from one sample in a study of identifying expanded T cells in peripheral blood. Here immunoSEQ multiplex PCR was the method, and the copy in TCRdb shows in-frame clones only, minus some. The sample consists of over 100,000 clones, about 88% of them appearing once. Material for sequencing was blood. These receptors were obtained from a person aged 18 to 69 in good health. CDR3s include the opening cysteine and the closing phenylalanine or tryptophan. The D gene is left open where the match is weak. For some rows the clone size is stated as once, few or many, or as a class when expanded; others skip it.

d_call: TRBD1; v_call: TRBV28; cdr3_length: 14; j_call: TRBJ1-2; clone_size: NA; cdr3_nt: TGTGCCAGCAGTCGGGACAGGGCTAACTATGGCTACACCTTC; cdr3_aa: CASSRDRANYGYTF
d_call: NA; v_call: TRBV7-2; cdr3_length: 15; j_call: TRBJ1-4; clone_size: many; cdr3_nt: TGTGCCAGCAGCTTAGACACAGGGTCGGGGGAAAAACTGTTTTTT; cdr3_aa: CASSLDTGSGEKLFF
d_call: TRBD2; v_call: TRBV4-2; cdr3_length: 15; j_call: TRBJ2-7; clone_size: NA; cdr3_nt: TGTGCCAGCAGCCAGGTTAGCGGGAGCTCCTACGAGCAGTACTTC; cdr3_aa: CASSQVSGSSYEQYF
d_call: NA; v_call: TRBV7-6; cdr3_length: 13; j_call: TRBJ1-4; clone_size: NA; cdr3_nt: TGTGCCAGCAGCCCGAGGGAGGGTGAAAAACTGTTTTTT; cdr3_aa: CASSPREGEKLFF
d_call: TRBD2; v_call: TRBV5-1; cdr3_length: 14; j_call: TRBJ2-5; clone_size: NA; cdr3_nt: TGCGCCAGCAAACTAGCGGGAATAGGAGAGACCCAGTACTTC; cdr3_aa: CASKLAGIGETQYF
d_call: NA; v_call: TRBV2; cdr3_length: 14; j_call: TRBJ2-1; clone_size: NA; cdr3_nt: TGTGCCAGCAGGGACGGACCCGTGATCAATGAGCAGTTCTTC; cdr3_aa: CASRDGPVINEQFF
d_call: NA; v_call: TRBV6-1; cdr3_length: 13; j_call: TRBJ1-6; clone_size: NA; cdr3_nt: TGTGCCAGCAGTTCCCTCTATAATTCACCCCTCCACTTT; cdr3_aa: CASSSLYNSPLHF
d_call: TRBD2; v_call: TRBV6-5; cdr3_length: 11; j_call: TRBJ2-1; clone_size: NA; cdr3_nt: TGTGCCAGCAGCCCGGGAGGTGAGCAGTTCTTC; cdr3_aa: CASSPGGEQFF
d_call: NA; v_call: TRBV5-1; cdr3_length: 14; j_call: TRBJ2-3; clone_size: NA; cdr3_nt: TGCGCCAGCAGCTTGGGTTCGATCACAGATACGCAGTATTTT; cdr3_aa: CASSLGSITDTQYF
d_call: TRBD2; v_call: TRBV5-4; cdr3_length: 14; j_call: TRBJ2-1; clone_size: NA; cdr3_nt: TGTGCCAGCAGCCCGGGACTAGCGAACAATGAGCAGTTCTTC; cdr3_aa: CASSPGLANNEQFF
d_call: NA; v_call: TRBV7-2; cdr3_length: 15; j_call: TRBJ2-6; clone_size: NA; cdr3_nt: TGTGCCAGCAGCCTGAGCGGGTCTGGGGCCAACGTCCTGACTTTC; cdr3_aa: CASSLSGSGANVLTF
d_call: NA; v_call: TRBV7-2; cdr3_length: 12; j_call: TRBJ2-5; clone_size: NA; cdr3_nt: TGTGCCAGCAGCCCCCGTTTGGAGACCCAGTACTTC; cdr3_aa: CASSPRLETQYF
d_call: NA; v_call: TRBV2; cdr3_length: 11; j_call: TRBJ2-1; clone_size: NA; cdr3_nt: TGTGCCACCCAACGGGGCGATGAGCAGTTCTTC; cdr3_aa: CATQRGDEQFF
d_call: NA; v_call: TRBV5-4; cdr3_length: 15; j_call: TRBJ1-1; clone_size: NA; cdr3_nt: TGTGCCAGCAGCTCCCAAGGGGCAGGGCGCACTGAAGCTTTCTTT; cdr3_aa: CASSSQGAGRTEAFF
d_call: NA; v_call: TRBV5-8; cdr3_length: 14; j_call: TRBJ2-5; clone_size: NA; cdr3_nt: TGTGCCAGCAGCTTGGGTGGCTACCAAGAGACCCAGTACTTC; cdr3_aa: CASSLGGYQETQYF
d_call: TRBD1; v_call: TRBV6-5; cdr3_length: 14; j_call: TRBJ1-4; clone_size: NA; cdr3_nt: TGTGCCAGCAGTTACTCGACAGGGTTCGAAAAACTGTTTTTT; cdr3_aa: CASSYSTGFEKLFF
d_call: NA; v_call: TRBV10-3; cdr3_length: 15; j_call: TRBJ1-6; clone_size: NA; cdr3_nt: TGTGCCATCAGTGAGGGAGGGACAAACAATTCACCCCTCCACTTT; cdr3_aa: CAISEGGTNNSPLHF
d_call: NA; v_call: TRBV28; cdr3_length: 14; j_call: TRBJ2-7; clone_size: NA; cdr3_nt: TGTGCCAGCAGTGCCCCACAGGGCTACTACGAGCAGTACTTC; cdr3_aa: CASSAPQGYYEQYF
d_call: TRBD1; v_call: TRBV11-2; cdr3_length: 13; j_call: TRBJ2-1; clone_size: NA; cdr3_nt: TGTGCCAGCAGCTTGGGCGGACAGGGTGAGCAGTTCTTC; cdr3_aa: CASSLGGQGEQFF
d_call: NA; v_call: TRBV7-2; cdr3_length: 13; j_call: TRBJ1-1; clone_size: few; cdr3_nt: TGTGCCAGCAGCTTATCGGGGAACACTGAAGCTTTCTTT; cdr3_aa: CASSLSGNTEAFF
d_call: NA; v_call: TRBV5-1; cdr3_length: 12; j_call: TRBJ2-2; clone_size: once; cdr3_nt: TGCGCCAGCAGCTCTCACACCGGGGAGCTGTTTTTT; cdr3_aa: CASSSHTGELFF
d_call: TRBD1; v_call: TRBV6-6; cdr3_length: 14; j_call: TRBJ2-7; clone_size: once; cdr3_nt: TGTGCCAGCAGTACCAGGACAGGGTCCTACGAGCAGTACTTC; cdr3_aa: CASSTRTGSYEQYF
d_call: NA; v_call: TRBV7-9; cdr3_length: 13; j_call: TRBJ1-5; clone_size: NA; cdr3_nt: TGTGCCAGCAGCCGCAGGGGAGATCAGCCCCAGCATTTT; cdr3_aa: CASSRRGDQPQHF
d_call: NA; v_call: TRBV2; cdr3_length: 14; j_call: TRBJ1-2; clone_size: NA; cdr3_nt: TGTGCCAGCAGTGATATCACCACTAACTATGGCTACACCTTC; cdr3_aa: CASSDITTNYGYTF
d_call: TRBD1; v_call: TRBV19; cdr3_length: 14; j_call: TRBJ2-2; clone_size: few; cdr3_nt: TGTGCCAGTAGCAGGACAGGGATTGGCGGGGAGCTGTTTTTT; cdr3_aa: CASSRTGIGGELFF
d_call: NA; v_call: TRBV20-1; cdr3_length: 10; j_call: TRBJ2-7; clone_size: once; cdr3_nt: TGCAGTGCTAGGGTGGGGGAGCAGTACTTC; cdr3_aa: CSARVGEQYF
d_call: NA; v_call: TRBV30; cdr3_length: 12; j_call: TRBJ2-7; clone_size: NA; cdr3_nt: TGTGCCTGGAGCCCCACAAGGACCGAGCAGTACTTC; cdr3_aa: CAWSPTRTEQYF
d_call: NA; v_call: TRBV6-6; cdr3_length: 16; j_call: TRBJ2-5; clone_size: NA; cdr3_nt: TGTGCCAGCAGTCAATTCGAGGGGAGGGGGGGAGAGACCCAGTACTTC; cdr3_aa: CASSQFEGRGGETQYF
d_call: TRBD2; v_call: TRBV5-4; cdr3_length: 16; j_call: TRBJ2-3; clone_size: NA; cdr3_nt: TGTGCCAGCAGCTCCAGGCTAGCGGGGGGCACAGATACGCAGTATTTT; cdr3_aa: CASSSRLAGGTDTQYF
d_call: NA; v_call: TRBV25-1; cdr3_length: 17; j_call: TRBJ2-5; clone_size: NA; cdr3_nt: TGTGCCAGCAGTGACGACACGTCCTTTGGGTATCGCGGGACCCAGTACTTC; cdr3_aa: CASSDDTSFGYRGTQYF
d_call: TRBD2; v_call: TRBV13; cdr3_length: 17; j_call: TRBJ2-3; clone_size: few; cdr3_nt: TGTGCCAGCAGCTTTCGACTAGCGGGGGGCCCCAGGGATACGCAGTATTTT; cdr3_aa: CASSFRLAGGPRDTQYF
d_call: TRBD2; v_call: TRBV19; cdr3_length: 14; j_call: TRBJ2-1; clone_size: NA; cdr3_nt: TGTGCCAGTAGTACCGGGACTAGCGGGACCGAGCAGTTCTTC; cdr3_aa: CASSTGTSGTEQFF
d_call: NA; v_call: TRBV28; cdr3_length: 14; j_call: TRBJ2-7; clone_size: NA; cdr3_nt: TGTGCCAGCAGTCAGGCGGACAGAACCTACGAGCAGTACTTC; cdr3_aa: CASSQADRTYEQYF
d_call: TRBD1; v_call: TRBV28; cdr3_length: 17; j_call: TRBJ2-1; clone_size: NA; cdr3_nt: TGTGCCAGCAGTTTATACAGGGGCCCTGCCGACTACAATGAGCAGTTCTTC; cdr3_aa: CASSLYRGPADYNEQFF
d_call: NA; v_call: TRBV7-9; cdr3_length: 14; j_call: TRBJ1-5; clone_size: few; cdr3_nt: TGTGCCAGCAGCTTAGGTCCCTCCAATCAGCCCCAGCATTTT; cdr3_aa: CASSLGPSNQPQHF
d_call: NA; v_call: TRBV4-3; cdr3_length: 15; j_call: TRBJ1-2; clone_size: NA; cdr3_nt: TGCGCCAGCAGCCAAGATAACGCAGGGAACTATGGCTACACCTTC; cdr3_aa: CASSQDNAGNYGYTF
d_call: NA; v_call: TRBV10-3; cdr3_length: 16; j_call: TRBJ1-5; clone_size: NA; cdr3_nt: TGTGCCATCAGTGAGTCGAAGTGGGACCCCAATCAGCCCCAGCATTTT; cdr3_aa: CAISESKWDPNQPQHF
d_call: NA; v_call: TRBV14; cdr3_length: 16; j_call: TRBJ2-3; clone_size: NA; cdr3_nt: TGTGCCAGCAGCCAAGGGAGGGCAACTTTCACAGATACGCAGTATTTT; cdr3_aa: CASSQGRATFTDTQYF
d_call: NA; v_call: TRBV18; cdr3_length: 14; j_call: TRBJ2-7; clone_size: NA; cdr3_nt: TGTGCCAGCTCACCACCGACAGCTCGCTACGAGCAGTACTTC; cdr3_aa: CASSPPTARYEQYF
d_call: NA; v_call: TRBV5-8; cdr3_length: 13; j_call: TRBJ2-7; clone_size: NA; cdr3_nt: TGTGCCAGCAGCTTGTTAAATTCCTACGAGCAGTACTTC; cdr3_aa: CASSLLNSYEQYF
d_call: NA; v_call: TRBV7-2; cdr3_length: 15; j_call: TRBJ2-3; clone_size: NA; cdr3_nt: TGTGCCAGCAGCTTGTTGGGGCGGGATAAGAATACGCAGTATTTT; cdr3_aa: CASSLLGRDKNTQYF
d_call: NA; v_call: TRBV6-1; cdr3_length: 14; j_call: TRBJ2-7; clone_size: NA; cdr3_nt: TGTGCCAGCAGGGCGAGGGGGATCTCATACGAGCAGTACTTC; cdr3_aa: CASRARGISYEQYF
d_call: NA; v_call: TRBV20-1; cdr3_length: 10; j_call: TRBJ2-3; clone_size: NA; cdr3_nt: TGCAGTGCCCAGGAGGATACGCAGTATTTT; cdr3_aa: CSAQEDTQYF
d_call: NA; v_call: TRBV6-5; cdr3_length: 15; j_call: TRBJ1-2; clone_size: once; cdr3_nt: TGTGCCAGCAGTTCGGACTCCGGAGGGCTCTATGGCTACACCTTC; cdr3_aa: CASSSDSGGLYGYTF
d_call: TRBD1; v_call: TRBV27; cdr3_length: 19; j_call: TRBJ1-2; clone_size: NA; cdr3_nt: TGTGCCAGCAGTAATCTTCTGGACAGACAGGGGGGGGCTTTCTATGGCTACACCTTC; cdr3_aa: CASSNLLDRQGGAFYGYTF
d_call: NA; v_call: TRBV5-8; cdr3_length: 12; j_call: TRBJ1-4; clone_size: NA; cdr3_nt: TGTGCCATCGGTAGCAGCTATGAAAAACTGTTTTTT; cdr3_aa: CAIGSSYEKLFF
d_call: NA; v_call: TRBV5-8; cdr3_length: 14; j_call: TRBJ2-3; clone_size: once; cdr3_nt: TGTGCCAGCAGCTTGGAGGACGATACAGATACGCAGTATTTT; cdr3_aa: CASSLEDDTDTQYF
d_call: TRBD1; v_call: TRBV6-5; cdr3_length: 14; j_call: TRBJ2-7; clone_size: NA; cdr3_nt: TGTGCCAGCAGTTCGACACAGGGGGCCGGGGAGCAGTACTTC; cdr3_aa: CASSSTQGAGEQYF
d_call: NA; v_call: TRBV14; cdr3_length: 16; j_call: TRBJ1-2; clone_size: NA; cdr3_nt: TGTGCCAGCAGCCAAGGGACAGCCCGGAGGGTTCATGGCTACACCTTC; cdr3_aa: CASSQGTARRVHGYTF
d_call: TRBD2; v_call: TRBV28; cdr3_length: 21; j_call: TRBJ2-7; clone_size: NA; cdr3_nt: TGTGCCAGCAGTTTAAATGATGCAGTGGAGACTAGCGCCGGAGAAGTCCGGGAGCAGTACTTC; cdr3_aa: CASSLNDAVETSAGEVREQYF
d_call: NA; v_call: TRBV28; cdr3_length: 14; j_call: TRBJ1-5; clone_size: NA; cdr3_nt: TGTGCCAGCGGAGAAATCAGTCGCAATCAGCCCCAGCATTTT; cdr3_aa: CASGEISRNQPQHF
d_call: TRBD1; v_call: TRBV5-6; cdr3_length: 14; j_call: TRBJ1-1; clone_size: NA; cdr3_nt: TGTGCCAGCAGCCGCAGGGGGCTGGAGACTGAAGCTTTCTTT; cdr3_aa: CASSRRGLETEAFF
d_call: NA; v_call: TRBV5-1; cdr3_length: 15; j_call: TRBJ1-1; clone_size: NA; cdr3_nt: TGCGCCAGCAGCTTGTTTGGGACGGCGAACACTGAAGCTTTCTTT; cdr3_aa: CASSLFGTANTEAFF
d_call: TRBD1; v_call: TRBV5-5; cdr3_length: 15; j_call: TRBJ1-3; clone_size: NA; cdr3_nt: TGTGCCAGCAGCGGCGACAGGGGGCCTGGAAACACCATATATTTT; cdr3_aa: CASSGDRGPGNTIYF